This TCR beta chain was found in a study of identical twins. This clonotype occurred a few times. After template switching added a universal primer site, the resulting cDNA carried unique molecular identifiers. TCRdb analysed the 5' RACE reads with MiXCR anew, one entry per CDR3 protein. Among under 900,000 distinct CDR3 sequences listed, 9% to 15% were seen once. Germline lookup yields CDR1 DFQATT and CDR2 SNEGSKA (reference sequence). This CDR3 contains 14 residues. V dropped 0 bases and J dropped 8 bases, with 14 bases sitting between them. Another study also made use of these data, one on yellow fever vaccine responses in identical twins.

The V call is TRBV20-1, the J call TRBJ2-1; D might be TRBD2 (6 bases). This receptor was obtained from a woman aged 18-29 years in good health. Sequencing was performed on PBMCs. CDR3: CSAREATSSHEQFF. The CDR3 nucleotides read TGCAGTGCTAGAGAGGCGACTAGTTCCCATGAGCAGTTCTTC.